The present entry profiles one TCR beta chain with its context. The entry originates in a study of control samples from healthy donors and cancer patients. CDR3 length: 15 amino acids. Between the trimmed V and J ends, which lost 2 bases and 0 bases, there was a span of 11 bases. Germline values: CDR1 SGHVS, CDR2 FQNEAQ. Here immunoSEQ multiplex PCR was the method, and the copy in TCRdb shows in-frame clones only, minus some. The sample consists of approximately 59,000 clones, more than 75% of them appearing once. This sequence joins TRBV7-8 and TRBJ2-7, with unresolved D. The source of this sequence is a woman in her sixties or seventies with lung cancer. Sequencing was performed on PBMCs. The DNA for the CDR3 is TGTGCCAGCAGCTTACTGAGGATGAGCTCCTACGAGCAGTACTTC. Translating it yields CASSLLRMSSYEQYF.